The clone carrying this T cell receptor (beta chain) was seen once. This record comes from a study of blood T cell repertoires in COVID-19. In the study overall: Both acute and convalescent COVID-19 samples were obtained from the United States, Italy and Spain. T cells, B-cell-depleted T cells, or PBMCs supplied cDNA or gDNA.

TCRdb's copy holds only in-frame clones and misses some; the assay was immunoSEQ multiplex PCR. The sample lists some 270,000 clones, about four fifths occurring once. CDR3 size: 14 residues. The junction had 5 bases not matched to a gene; V was cut back by 5 bases and J by 8 bases. CDR1 is SEHNR and CDR2 is FQNEAQ in the germline V gene (reference sequence). Cohorts were based on clinical histories the participants reported. Resolution of symptoms, clearance, or two negative PCRs was present in recovered Cohort 3 donors. This TCR came from a middle-aged man who had recovered from COVID-19. This chain links TRBV7-9 with TRBJ1-5; 11 positions agree with TRBD1. Sequenced sample: PBMCs or T cells enriched from blood (not recorded which). The CDR3 coding sequence is TGTGCCAGCAGCCGGGGGACAGGGGGAGAGCCCCAGCATTTT. As protein: CASSRGTGGEPQHF.